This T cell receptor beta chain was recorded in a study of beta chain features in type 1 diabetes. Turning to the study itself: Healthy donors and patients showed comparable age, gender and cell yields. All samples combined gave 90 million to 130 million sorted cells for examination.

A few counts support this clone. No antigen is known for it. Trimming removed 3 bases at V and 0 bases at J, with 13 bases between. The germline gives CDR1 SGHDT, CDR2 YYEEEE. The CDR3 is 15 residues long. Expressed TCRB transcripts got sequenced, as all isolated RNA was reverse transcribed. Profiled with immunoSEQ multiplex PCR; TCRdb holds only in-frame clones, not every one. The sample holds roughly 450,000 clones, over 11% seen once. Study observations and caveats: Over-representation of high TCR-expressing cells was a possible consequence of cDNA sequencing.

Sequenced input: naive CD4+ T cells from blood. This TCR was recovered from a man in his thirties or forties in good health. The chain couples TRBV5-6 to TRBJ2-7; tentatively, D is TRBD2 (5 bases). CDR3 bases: TGTGCCAGCAGCTATGCAAGCGGTAGCTCCTACGAGCAGTACTTC. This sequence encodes CASSYASGSSYEQYF.